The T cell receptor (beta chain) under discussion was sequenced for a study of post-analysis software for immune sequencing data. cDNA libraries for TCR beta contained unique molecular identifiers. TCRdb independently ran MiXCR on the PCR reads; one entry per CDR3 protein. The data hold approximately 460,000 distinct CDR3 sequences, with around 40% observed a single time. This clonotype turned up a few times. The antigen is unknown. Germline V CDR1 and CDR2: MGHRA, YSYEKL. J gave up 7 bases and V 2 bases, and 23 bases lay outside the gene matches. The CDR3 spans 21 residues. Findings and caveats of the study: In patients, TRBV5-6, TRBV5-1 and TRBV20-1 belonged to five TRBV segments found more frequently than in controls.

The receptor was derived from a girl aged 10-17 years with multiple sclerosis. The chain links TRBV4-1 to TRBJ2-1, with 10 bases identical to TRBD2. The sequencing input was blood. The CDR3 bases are TGCGCCAGCAGCCAACCCACGTGGGCGGCAGCGGGAGGGCCAAGGAGGAATGAGCAGTTCTTC. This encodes CASSQPTWAAAGGPRRNEQFF.